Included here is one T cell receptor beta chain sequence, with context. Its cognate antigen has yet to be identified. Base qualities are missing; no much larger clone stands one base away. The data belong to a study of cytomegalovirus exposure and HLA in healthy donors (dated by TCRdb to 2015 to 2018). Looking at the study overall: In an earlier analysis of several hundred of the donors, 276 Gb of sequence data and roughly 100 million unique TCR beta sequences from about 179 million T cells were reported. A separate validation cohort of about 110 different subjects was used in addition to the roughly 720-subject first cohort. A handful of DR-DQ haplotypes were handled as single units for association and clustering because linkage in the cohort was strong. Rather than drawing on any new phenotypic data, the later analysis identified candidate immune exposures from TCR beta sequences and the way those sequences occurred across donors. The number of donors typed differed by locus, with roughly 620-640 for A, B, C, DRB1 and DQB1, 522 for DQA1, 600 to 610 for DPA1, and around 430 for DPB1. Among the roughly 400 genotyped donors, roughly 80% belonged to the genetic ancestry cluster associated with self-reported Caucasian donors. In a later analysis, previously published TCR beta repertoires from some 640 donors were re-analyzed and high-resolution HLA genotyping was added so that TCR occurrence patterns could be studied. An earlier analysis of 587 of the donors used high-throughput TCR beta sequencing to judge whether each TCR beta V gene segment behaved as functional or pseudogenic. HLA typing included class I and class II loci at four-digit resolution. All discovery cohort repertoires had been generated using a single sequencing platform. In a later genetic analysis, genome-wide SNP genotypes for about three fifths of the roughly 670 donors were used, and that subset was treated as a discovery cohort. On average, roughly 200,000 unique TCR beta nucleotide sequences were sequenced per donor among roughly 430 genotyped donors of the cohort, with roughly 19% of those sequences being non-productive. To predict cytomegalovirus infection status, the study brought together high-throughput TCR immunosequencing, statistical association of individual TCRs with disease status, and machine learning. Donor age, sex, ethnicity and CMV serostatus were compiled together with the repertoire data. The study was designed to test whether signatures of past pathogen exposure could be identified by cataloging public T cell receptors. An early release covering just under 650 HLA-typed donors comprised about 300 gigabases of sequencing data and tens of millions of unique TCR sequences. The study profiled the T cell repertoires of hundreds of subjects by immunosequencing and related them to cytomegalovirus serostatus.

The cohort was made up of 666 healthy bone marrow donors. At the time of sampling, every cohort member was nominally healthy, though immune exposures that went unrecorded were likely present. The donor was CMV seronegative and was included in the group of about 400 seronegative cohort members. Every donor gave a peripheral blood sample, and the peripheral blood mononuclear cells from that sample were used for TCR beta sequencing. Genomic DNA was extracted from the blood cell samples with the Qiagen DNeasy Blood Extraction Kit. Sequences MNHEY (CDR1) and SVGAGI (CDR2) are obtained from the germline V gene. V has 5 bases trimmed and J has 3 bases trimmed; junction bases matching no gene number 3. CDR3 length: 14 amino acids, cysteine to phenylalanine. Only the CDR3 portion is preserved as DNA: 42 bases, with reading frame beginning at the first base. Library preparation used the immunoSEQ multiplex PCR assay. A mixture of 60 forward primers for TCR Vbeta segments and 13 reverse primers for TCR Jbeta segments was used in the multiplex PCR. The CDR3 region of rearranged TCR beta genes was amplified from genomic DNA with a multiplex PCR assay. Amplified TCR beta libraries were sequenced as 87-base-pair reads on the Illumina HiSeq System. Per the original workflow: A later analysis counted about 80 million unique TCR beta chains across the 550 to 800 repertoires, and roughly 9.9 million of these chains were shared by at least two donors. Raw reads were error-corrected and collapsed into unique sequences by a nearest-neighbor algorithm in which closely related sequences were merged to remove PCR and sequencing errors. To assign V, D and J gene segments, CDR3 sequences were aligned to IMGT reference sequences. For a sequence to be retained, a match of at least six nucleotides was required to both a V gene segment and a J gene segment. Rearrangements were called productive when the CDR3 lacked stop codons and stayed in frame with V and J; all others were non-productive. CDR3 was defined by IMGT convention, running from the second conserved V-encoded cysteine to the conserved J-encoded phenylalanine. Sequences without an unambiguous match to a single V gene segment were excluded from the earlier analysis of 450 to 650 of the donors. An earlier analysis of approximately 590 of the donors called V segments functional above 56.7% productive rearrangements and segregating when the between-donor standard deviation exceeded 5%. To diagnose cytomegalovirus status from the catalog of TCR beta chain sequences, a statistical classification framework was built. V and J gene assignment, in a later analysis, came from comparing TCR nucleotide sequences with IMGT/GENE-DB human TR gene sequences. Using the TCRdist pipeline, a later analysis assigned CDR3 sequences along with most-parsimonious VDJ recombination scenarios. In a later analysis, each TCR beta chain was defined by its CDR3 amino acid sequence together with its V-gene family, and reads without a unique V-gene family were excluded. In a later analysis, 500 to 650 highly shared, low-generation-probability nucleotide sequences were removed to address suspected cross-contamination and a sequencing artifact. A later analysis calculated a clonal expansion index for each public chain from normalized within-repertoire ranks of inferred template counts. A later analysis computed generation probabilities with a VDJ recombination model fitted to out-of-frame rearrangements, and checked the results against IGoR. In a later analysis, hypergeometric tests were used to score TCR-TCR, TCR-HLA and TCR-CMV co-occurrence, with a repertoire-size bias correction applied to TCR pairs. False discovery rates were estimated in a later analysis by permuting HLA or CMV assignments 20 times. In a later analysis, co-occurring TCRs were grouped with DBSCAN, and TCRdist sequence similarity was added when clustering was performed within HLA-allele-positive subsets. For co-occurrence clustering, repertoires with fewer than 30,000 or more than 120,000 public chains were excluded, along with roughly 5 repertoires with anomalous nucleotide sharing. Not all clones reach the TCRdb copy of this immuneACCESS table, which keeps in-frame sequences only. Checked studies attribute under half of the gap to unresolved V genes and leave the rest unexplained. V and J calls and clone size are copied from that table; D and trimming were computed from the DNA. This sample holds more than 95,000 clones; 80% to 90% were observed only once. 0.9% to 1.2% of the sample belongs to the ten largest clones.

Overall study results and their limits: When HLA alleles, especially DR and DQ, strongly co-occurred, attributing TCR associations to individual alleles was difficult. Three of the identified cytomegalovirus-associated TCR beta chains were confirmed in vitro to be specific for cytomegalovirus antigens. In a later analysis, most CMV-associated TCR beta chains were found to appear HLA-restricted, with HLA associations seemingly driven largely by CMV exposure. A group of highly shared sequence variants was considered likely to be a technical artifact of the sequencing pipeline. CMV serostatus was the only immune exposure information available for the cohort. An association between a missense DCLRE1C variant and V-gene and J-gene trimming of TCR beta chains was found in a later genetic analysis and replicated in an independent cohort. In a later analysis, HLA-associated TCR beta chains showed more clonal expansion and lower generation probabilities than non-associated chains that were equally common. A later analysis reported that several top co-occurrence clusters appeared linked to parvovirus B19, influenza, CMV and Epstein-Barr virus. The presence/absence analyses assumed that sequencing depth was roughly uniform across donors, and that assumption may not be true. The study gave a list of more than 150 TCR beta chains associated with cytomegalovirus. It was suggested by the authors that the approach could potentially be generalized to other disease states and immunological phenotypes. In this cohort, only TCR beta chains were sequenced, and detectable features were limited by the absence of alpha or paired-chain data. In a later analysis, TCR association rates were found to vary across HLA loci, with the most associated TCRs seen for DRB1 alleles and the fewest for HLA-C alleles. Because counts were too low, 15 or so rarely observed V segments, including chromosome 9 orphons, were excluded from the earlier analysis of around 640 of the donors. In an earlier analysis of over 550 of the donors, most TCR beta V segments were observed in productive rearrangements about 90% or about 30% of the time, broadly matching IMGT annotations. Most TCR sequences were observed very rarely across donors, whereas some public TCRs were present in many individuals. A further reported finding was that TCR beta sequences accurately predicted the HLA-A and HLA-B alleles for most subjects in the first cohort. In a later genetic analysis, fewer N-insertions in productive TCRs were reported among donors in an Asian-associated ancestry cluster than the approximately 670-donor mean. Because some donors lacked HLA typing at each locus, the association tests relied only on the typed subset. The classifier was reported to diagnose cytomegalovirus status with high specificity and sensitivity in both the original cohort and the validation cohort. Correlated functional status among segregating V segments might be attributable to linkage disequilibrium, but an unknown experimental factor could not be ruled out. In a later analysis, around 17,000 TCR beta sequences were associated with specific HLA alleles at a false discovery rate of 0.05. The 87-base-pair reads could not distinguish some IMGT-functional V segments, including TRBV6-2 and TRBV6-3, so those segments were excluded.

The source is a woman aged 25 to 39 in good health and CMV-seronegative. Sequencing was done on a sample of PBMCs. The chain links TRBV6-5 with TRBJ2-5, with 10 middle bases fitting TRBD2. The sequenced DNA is TGTGCCAGCAGTCCAGGGACTAGCGAAGAGACCCAGTACTTC. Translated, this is CASSPGTSEETQYF.